Listed here are 19 T cell receptor beta chains from one sample, sequenced in a study of T cell clonality in common variable immunodeficiency. Using immunoSEQ multiplex PCR, the repertoire was profiled, and TCRdb retains in-frame clones only, with some absent. The table lists about 16,000 clones, no singletons, with roughly 14% in the top ten. These receptors lack a known antigen. Findings and caveats of the study: In common variable immunodeficiency, TCR beta chains reportedly carried fewer deletions and N-nucleotide insertions.

The sequenced sample consisted of peripheral blood mononuclear cells. These receptors all come from a human donor with common variable immunodeficiency.

For this clone: The CDR3 end lies 3 residues beyond the end of the read and is filled in from the germline J gene. V usage is TRBV20-1 and J usage is TRBJ1-5; 8 nucleotides align to TRBD1. After removal of 6 bases from V and 3 bases from J, the junction contained 7 bases not matched to a gene. The CDR3 is 14 residues long. Germline CDR1 is DFQATT and CDR2 is SNEGSKA (reference sequence). Incomplete CDR3 DNA: TGCAGTGCAACGACGGACAGGGACAATCAGCCC. Its translation is CSATTDRDNQP. The whole CDR3 protein is CSATTDRDNQPQHF.

On this clone itself: The missing CDR3 end, 3 residues past where the read stops, is filled in from the germline J gene. This chain uses TRBV18 with TRBJ2-7, with a possible D match to TRBD1 (6 bases). Germline assignment: CDR1 KGHSH and CDR2 LQKENI. V was shortened by 2 bases and J by 6 bases, with 8 bases between the two germline ends. The CDR3 is 12 amino acids. CDR3 amino acids: CASSPGGGEQYF. The part of the CDR3 DNA that was read is TGTGCCAGCTCACCAGGGGGCGGCGAG.

This clone was recorded many times. The read terminates 3 residues ahead of where the CDR3 ends, so the germline J gene completes it. The chain has TRBV30 and TRBJ2-3, with D perhaps matching TRBD1 (5 bases). CDR1 GTSNPN and CDR2 SVGIG come from the germline V gene (reference sequence). V was trimmed by 0 bases and J by 2 bases, leaving 12 bases between them. The CDR3 covers 15 residues. Partial CDR3 DNA: TGTGCCTGGAGTGTAGGTACAGGTTACACAGATACG. Translation gives CAWSVGTGYTDT. The whole CDR3 sequence is CAWSVGTGYTDTQYF. Full variable domain (missing parts from reference TRBV30 and TRBJ2-3): SQTIHQWPATLVQPVGSPLSLECTVEGTSNPNLYWYRQAAGRGLQLLFYSVGIGQISSEVPQNLSASRPQDRQFILSSKKLLLSDSGFYLCAWSVGTGYTDTQYFGPGTRLTVL.

Only a few counts were recorded for this clone. Coverage ceases 3 residues before the CDR3 finishes, and the germline J gene fills in the end. The rearrangement links TRBV18 to TRBJ1-3, with TRBD1 matching over 8 bases. Germline lookup yields CDR1 KGHSH and CDR2 LQKENI. V lost 4 bases to trimming and J lost 0 bases; unmatched junction nucleotides: 8. CDR3 length equals 17 residues. CDR3 in amino acids: CASSLGTGSSSGNTIYF. The covered CDR3 bases are TGTGCCAGCTCACTTGGGACAGGTTCGAGCTCTGGAAACACC.

This clone appeared a few times. Read coverage stops 3 residues before the CDR3 terminus; the germline J gene supplies the remainder. The chain has TRBV18 and TRBJ1-1; 8 positions match TRBD1. J gave up 5 bases and V 5 bases, and 4 bases lay outside the gene matches. The length of the CDR3 is 13 residues. CDR1 and CDR2 from the germline V gene are KGHSH and LQKENI. CDR3 DNA, as far as it was read: TGTGCCAGCTCAGAGCGACAGGGGACTGAA. Translation gives CASSERQGTE. The entire CDR3 reads CASSERQGTEAFF.

Sample share makes this clone medium-sized. Coverage ceases 3 residues before the CDR3 finishes, and the germline J gene fills in the end. The chain uses TRBV5-4 and TRBJ2-4; D is unresolved. The CDR3 is 16 amino acids. Trimming stripped 0 bases from V and 9 bases from J, with 19 bases between. In germline, CDR1 is SGHNT, CDR2 YYREEE (reference sequence). The sequenced part of the CDR3 DNA is TGTGCCAGCAGCTTGGTCCCCGAGACACATAACCCCATT. Its protein product is CASSLVPETHNPI. The full-length CDR3 reads as CASSLVPETHNPIQYF. The complete variable domain, with remaining parts taken from reference TRBV5-4 and TRBJ2-4, reads ETGVTQSPTHLIKTRGQQVTLRCSSQSGHNTVSWYQQALGQGPQFIFQYYREEENGRGNFPPRFSGLQFPNYSSELNVNALELDDSALYLCASSLVPETHNPIQYFGAGTRLSVL.

This clone has a count of ten or more. Read data end 3 residues before the CDR3 end; the end is taken from the germline J gene. The chain is built from TRBV10-3 and TRBJ2-5; tentatively, D is TRBD1 (6 bases). This CDR3 comprises 14 residues. Germline V gene sequence: CDR1 ENHRY, CDR2 SYGVKD. Trimming stripped 0 bases from V and 5 bases from J, with 10 bases between. This CDR3 is CAISESGDKETQYF. The part of the CDR3 DNA that was read is TGTGCCATCAGTGAGTCTGGGGACAAGGAGACC.

By sample share, this clone is medium-sized. The CDR3 extends 3 residues past the end of the read, so its final part is completed from the germline J gene. The chain uses TRBV7-8 and TRBJ1-3; 10 bases map to TRBD1. The CDR3 covers 14 residues. From germline, CDR1 is SGHVS and CDR2 FQNEAQ. Trimming cost V 4 bases and J 8 bases; bases outside gene matches: 5. The CDR3 DNA, read in part, is TGTGCCAGCAGCTCGGGACAGGGGTGGGACACC. Translation: CASSSGQGWDT. The whole CDR3 is CASSSGQGWDTIYF.

This clone was seen only a few times. Coverage ceases 3 residues before the CDR3 finishes, and the germline J gene fills in the end. The V call is TRBV19, the J call TRBJ1-5; 7 bases line up with TRBD1. CDR1 and CDR2 from the germline V gene are LNHDA and SQIVND (reference sequence). The CDR3 contains 16 residues. The V segment lost 5 bases and the J segment 7 bases; nucleotides outside the gene matches: 14. The part of the CDR3 DNA that was read is TGTGCCAGTAGTCCCCAGGGGGGCGCTGGGAAGCAGCCC. Protein product: CASSPQGGAGKQP. The whole CDR3 protein reads CASSPQGGAGKQPQHF.

Remarks on this clone: The read ends 3 residues shy of where the CDR3 ends; the end is completed using the germline J gene. The chain uses TRBV19 and TRBJ2-7; 11 nucleotides match TRBD2. Germline CDR1 LNHDA, CDR2 SQIVND (reference sequence). The V gene end was trimmed by 3 bases and the J gene end by 0 bases; junction bases not matched to a gene: 4. The CDR3 is 16 amino acids. CDR3 sequence: CASSMTSGALSYEQYF. The part of the CDR3 DNA that was read is TGTGCCAGTAGTATGACTAGCGGGGCCCTCTCCTACGAG.

Points on this clone: Read sequence stops 3 residues before the CDR3 end, and the germline J gene provides the missing end. The chain uses TRBV7-9 and TRBJ1-3; 8 bases match TRBD1. V shed 8 bases and J 0 bases; nucleotides not matched to a gene: 3. The V gene's germline CDR1 is SEHNR and CDR2 FQNEAQ (reference sequence). CDR3 length: 14 amino acids. The DNA read from the CDR3 is TGTGCCAGCGGTACAGGGGGCTCTGGAAACACC. This gives the protein CASGTGGSGNT. The whole CDR3 sequence is CASGTGGSGNTIYF.

This clone has a count of ten or more. Read coverage stops 3 residues before the CDR3 terminus; the germline J gene supplies the remainder. The chain uses TRBV20-1 and TRBJ2-7, with 9 bases fitting TRBD2. The CDR3 extends over 16 amino acids. Trimming at V came to 1 base and at J to 2 bases, leaving 9 bases not matched to a gene. Germline CDR1 and CDR2: DFQATT and SNEGSKA (reference sequence). The part of the CDR3 DNA that was read is TGCAGTGCTAGAGCTCCTAGCGGGACTATTCCCTACGAG. This translates into CSARAPSGTIPYE. Given in full, the CDR3 is CSARAPSGTIPYEQYF.

This clone was counted many times. The read ends 3 residues shy of where the CDR3 ends; the end is completed using the germline J gene. The chain combines TRBV20-1 with TRBJ2-3; TRBD2 matches 12 bases. Losses at the gene ends were 6 bases for V and 5 bases for J; bases not matched to a gene: 6. The CDR3 consists of 14 residues. CDR1 is DFQATT and CDR2 is SNEGSKA in the germline V gene (reference sequence). Here the CDR3 reads CSARLAGDVDTQYF. CDR3 DNA (partial): TGCAGTGCCCGACTAGCGGGGGATGTAGATACG.

This clone turned up a few times. The read comes to an end 3 residues before the CDR3 does, leaving the germline J gene to fill in the end. The V and J genes are TRBV19 and TRBJ1-4; the D gene is possibly TRBD1 (5 bases). V was cut by 5 bases and J by 7 bases, with 17 bases left in between. Germline assignment: CDR1 LNHDA and CDR2 SQIVND (reference sequence). The CDR3 consists of 15 residues. The CDR3 sequence is CASSDTGGRSEKLFF. The DNA read from the CDR3 is TGTGCCAGTAGTGATACGGGGGGGAGGTCTGAAAAA.

This clone was observed a handful of times. The read terminates 3 residues ahead of where the CDR3 ends, so the germline J gene completes it. The chain recombines TRBV20-1 with TRBJ2-3; 10 nucleotides match TRBD1. Trimming cost V 7 bases and J 1 base; bases outside gene matches: 5. Germline CDR1 and CDR2: DFQATT and SNEGSKA (reference sequence). The CDR3 is made up of 14 amino acids. The CDR3: CSGGQGSGTDTQYF. Incomplete CDR3 DNA: TGCAGTGGGGGACAGGGGTCTGGCACAGATACG.

Points on this clone: Sequencing ends 3 residues short of the CDR3 end; the germline J gene provides the rest. The chain links TRBV7-9 to TRBJ2-2, with 10 bases identical to TRBD1. The CDR3 is 15 amino acids. Germline trimming cut 9 bases from V and 5 bases from J; bases unmatched to any gene: 9. Germline assignment: CDR1 SEHNR and CDR2 FQNEAQ (reference sequence). The CDR3: CASSGTGVTTGELFF. CDR3 DNA, as far as it was read: TGTGCCAGTTCCGGGACAGGGGTTACTACCGGGGAG.

Many counts were recorded for this clone. The read ends 3 residues early relative to the CDR3; the germline J gene fills the gap. The chain joins TRBV6-4 to TRBJ1-1, with a weak D call TRBD1 (6 bases). The V gene lost 6 bases and the J gene lost 4 bases, with 12 bases spanning the gap. Germline V CDR1 and CDR2: MRHNA, SNTAGT. CDR3 length: 13 amino acids. The chain's CDR3 is CASSQQGGTEAFF. The CDR3 bases that were read are TGTGCCAGCAGCCAACAGGGTGGCACTGAA.

The CDR3 is CAWSIGTGGYGYTF. Partial CDR3 DNA: TGTGCCTGGAGTATCGGGACAGGCGGGTATGGC. The V and J genes are TRBV30 and TRBJ1-2, with 8 nucleotides matching TRBD1. The sequence runs out 3 residues before the end of the CDR3; the remainder is reconstructed from the germline J gene. CDR1 is GTSNPN and CDR2 is SVGIG in the germline V gene (reference sequence). The CDR3 spans 14 residues. Losses at the gene ends were 2 bases for V and 5 bases for J; bases not matched to a gene: 7.

This clone was seen a handful of times. The read falls 3 residues short of the CDR3 end, and the missing part is taken from the germline J gene. J is TRBJ2-1 and V is TRBV19; TRBD2 matches 11 bases. In germline, CDR1 is LNHDA, CDR2 SQIVND (reference sequence). Trimming cost V 6 bases and J 7 bases; bases outside gene matches: 11. CDR3 length: 16 amino acids. CDR3 protein: CASRISLAGGRNEQFF. Incomplete CDR3 DNA: TGTGCCAGTAGAATTTCCTTAGCGGGGGGGAGGAATGAG.